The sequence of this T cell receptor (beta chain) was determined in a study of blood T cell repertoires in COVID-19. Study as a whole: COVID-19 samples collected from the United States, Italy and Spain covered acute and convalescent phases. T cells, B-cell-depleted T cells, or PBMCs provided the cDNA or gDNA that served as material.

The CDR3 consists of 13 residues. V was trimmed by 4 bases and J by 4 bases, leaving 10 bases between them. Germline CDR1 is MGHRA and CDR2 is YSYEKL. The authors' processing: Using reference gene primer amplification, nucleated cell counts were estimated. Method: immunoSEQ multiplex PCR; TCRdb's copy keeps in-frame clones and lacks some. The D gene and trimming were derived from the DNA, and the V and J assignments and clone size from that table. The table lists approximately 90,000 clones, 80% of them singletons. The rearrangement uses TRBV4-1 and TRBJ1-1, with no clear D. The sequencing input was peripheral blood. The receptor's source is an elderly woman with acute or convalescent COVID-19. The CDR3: CASSRISGTEAFF. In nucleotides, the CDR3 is TGCGCCAGCAGCCGTATATCGGGCACTGAAGCTTTCTTT.